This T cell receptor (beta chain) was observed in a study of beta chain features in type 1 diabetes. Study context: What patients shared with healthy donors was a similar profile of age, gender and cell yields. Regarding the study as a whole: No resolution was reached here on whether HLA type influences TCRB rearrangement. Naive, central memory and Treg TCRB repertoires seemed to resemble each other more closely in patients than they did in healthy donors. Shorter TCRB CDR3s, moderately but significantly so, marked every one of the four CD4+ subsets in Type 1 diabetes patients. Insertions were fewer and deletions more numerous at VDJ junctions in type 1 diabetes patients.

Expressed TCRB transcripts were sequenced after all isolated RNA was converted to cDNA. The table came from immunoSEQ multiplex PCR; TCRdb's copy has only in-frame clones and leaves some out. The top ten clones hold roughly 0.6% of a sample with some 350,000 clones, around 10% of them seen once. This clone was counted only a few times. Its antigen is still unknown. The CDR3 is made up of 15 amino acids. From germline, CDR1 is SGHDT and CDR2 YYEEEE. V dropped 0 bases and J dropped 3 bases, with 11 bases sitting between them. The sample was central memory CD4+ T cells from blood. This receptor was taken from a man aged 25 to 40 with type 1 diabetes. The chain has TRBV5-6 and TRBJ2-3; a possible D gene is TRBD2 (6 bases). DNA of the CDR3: TGTGCCAGCAGCTTGGTAGGGACTGAAACAGATACGCAGTATTTT. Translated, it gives CASSLVGTETDTQYF.